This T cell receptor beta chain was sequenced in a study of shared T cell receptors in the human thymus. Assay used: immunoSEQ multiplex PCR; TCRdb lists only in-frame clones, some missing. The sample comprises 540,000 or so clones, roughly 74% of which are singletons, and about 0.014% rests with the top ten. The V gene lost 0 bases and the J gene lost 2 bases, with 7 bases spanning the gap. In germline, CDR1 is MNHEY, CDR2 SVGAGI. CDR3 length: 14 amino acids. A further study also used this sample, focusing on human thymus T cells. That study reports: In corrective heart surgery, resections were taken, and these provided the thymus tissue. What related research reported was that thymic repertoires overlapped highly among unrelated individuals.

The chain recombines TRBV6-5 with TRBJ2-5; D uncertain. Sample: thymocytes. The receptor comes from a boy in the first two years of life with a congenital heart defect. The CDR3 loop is CASSYSRNQETQYF. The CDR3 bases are TGTGCCAGCAGTTACTCGCGAAATCAAGAGACCCAGTACTTC.